This is a list of T cell receptor beta chains from one sample in a study of shared clonotypes between healthy human individuals. The table came from immunoSEQ multiplex PCR; TCRdb's copy has only in-frame clones and leaves some out. The table lists millions of clones, around nine tenths of them singletons. Sequencing was done on a sample of naive CD4+ T cells sorted from blood. Every receptor here comes from a man between 18 and 35 years old in good health. The CDR3 runs from the conserved cysteine through the conserved F or W. D genes are given only for firm matches. Rows may omit the clone size; those that give it use once, few, many or a size class.

>TRBJ2-7|12|-|-|TRBV5-1
TGCGCCAGCAGCGGGGCAACCTACGAGCAGTACTTC
CASSGATYEQYF
>TRBJ1-1|15|-|-|TRBV7-2
TGTGCCAGCAGTCTGCTATCGGGACTGAACACTGAAGCTTTCTTT
CASSLLSGLNTEAFF
>TRBJ2-1|14|-|-|TRBV6-5
TGTGCCAGTCATAGTGGGTGGTCCTACAATGAGCAGTTCTTC
CASHSGWSYNEQFF
>TRBJ2-3|14|-|-|TRBV7-9
TGTGCCAGCAGCTTGGCTGGGAGTGGAGATACGCAGTATTTT
CASSLAGSGDTQYF
>TRBJ1-6|17|TRBD1|-|TRBV18
TGTGCCAGCTCACCTGAGCAGGGGGCGCGATATGGGTCACCCCTCCACTTT
CASSPEQGARYGSPLHF
>TRBJ1-1|14|-|-|TRBV5-1
TGCGCCAGCAGCTCGTGGGTTATGAACACTGAAGCTTTCTTT
CASSSWVMNTEAFF
>TRBJ2-3|16|-|-|TRBV10-3
TGTGCCATCAGTGGGGGACCCAGCAATATCACAGATACGCAGTATTTT
CAISGGPSNITDTQYF
>TRBJ2-3|17|-|-|TRBV7-9
TGTGCCAGCAGTCTAGGCTCGTCCCCTATAAGCACAGATACGCAGTATTTT
CASSLGSSPISTDTQYF
>TRBJ1-1|14|-|-|TRBV21-1
TGTGCCAGCATCGCAGGGGATGGGAACACTGAAGCTTTCTTT
CASIAGDGNTEAFF
>TRBJ1-4|16|TRBD1|once|TRBV10-2
TGCGCCAGCCGTTCCGGGACAGGGGGCTTCAAGGAAAAACTGTTTTTT
CASRSGTGGFKEKLFF
>TRBJ1-6|13|-|-|TRBV13
TGTGCCAGCCGCAGGGGTTATAATTCACCCCTCCACTTT
CASRRGYNSPLHF
>TRBJ2-5|15|TRBD2|once|TRBV7-7
TGTGCTAGCAGCTCGTTGGGGACTAGTATCGAGACCCAGTACTTC
CASSSLGTSIETQYF
>TRBJ2-7|18|TRBD1|-|TRBV7-6
TGTGCCAGCAGCTTACTCGTCGCAAACAGGGGGTTGCCTGGGGAGCAGTACTTC
CASSLLVANRGLPGEQYF
>TRBJ1-1|14|TRBD1|-|TRBV6-6
TGTGCCAGCAGCCCGGGACAGGTGGGGACTGAAGCTTTCTTT
CASSPGQVGTEAFF
>TRBJ2-7|14|TRBD1|-|TRBV6-5
TGTGCCATCAGGCCCGGGACAGGGGCCTACGAGCAGTACTTC
CAIRPGTGAYEQYF
>TRBJ1-1|15|TRBD1|-|TRBV5-1
TGCGCCAGCAGCTTGCTGGGACAGCTAAACACTGAAGCTTTCTTT
CASSLLGQLNTEAFF
>TRBJ1-1|14|-|-|TRBV18
TGTGCCAGCTCACCAGCGCAGGGGACAACTGAAGCTTTCTTT
CASSPAQGTTEAFF
>TRBJ2-7|13|TRBD2|-|TRBV29-1
TGCAGCGTTGCGGGGCTAGCGGAATCCGAGCAGTACTTC
CSVAGLAESEQYF
>TRBJ1-1|13|-|once|TRBV5-1
TGCGCCAGCAGTCGGGACTTGAACACTGAAGCTTTCTTT
CASSRDLNTEAFF
>TRBJ1-1|14|-|-|TRBV30
TGTGCCTGGAGTCCCGGGACAAAGAACACTGAAGCTTTCTTT
CAWSPGTKNTEAFF
>TRBJ2-1|15|TRBD2|once|TRBV6-5
TGTGCCAGCAGTCCTAGCGGGGGCTCCTACAATGAGCAGTTCTTC
CASSPSGGSYNEQFF
>TRBJ2-1|16|TRBD2|-|TRBV19
TGTGCCAGTAGTACATCTAGCGGGACGGCTTTGCAAGGGCAGTTCTTC
CASSTSSGTALQGQFF
>TRBJ2-7|15|TRBD2|-|TRBV5-4
TGTGCCAGCAGCTCCCCGGGACTAGCCTCCTACGAGCAGTACTTC
CASSSPGLASYEQYF
>TRBJ1-3|13|-|-|TRBV19
TGTGCCAGTTCCACAGGGTCTGGAAACACCATATATTTT
CASSTGSGNTIYF
>TRBJ2-1|15|-|-|TRBV6-5
TGTGCCAGCAGTTCGACTAGAGGCTCCTACAATGAGCAGTTCTTC
CASSSTRGSYNEQFF
>TRBJ2-4|13|-|-|TRBV18
TGTGCCAGCTCACCCTCAGCCAAAAACATTCAGTACTTC
CASSPSAKNIQYF
>TRBJ2-5|15|-|-|TRBV6-5
TGTGCCAGCAGTAAAGATCTGGGGGATCGGGAGACCCAGTACTTC
CASSKDLGDRETQYF
>TRBJ1-1|12|-|-|TRBV18
TGTGCCAGCTCACCAGACAGCACTGAAGCTTTCTTT
CASSPDSTEAFF
>TRBJ2-3|18|TRBD2|-|TRBV27
TGTGCCAGCAGTTTATTCCCCACGACTAGCGGGGGGGCAAATACGCAGTATTTT
CASSLFPTTSGGANTQYF
>TRBJ2-1|12|-|-|TRBV7-2
TGTGCCAGCAGCACACCGGAGAATGAGCAGTTCTTC
CASSTPENEQFF
>TRBJ1-1|14|-|-|TRBV9
TGTGCCAGCAGCCCCCCCCTCAGTTCGGCTGAAGCTTTCTTT
CASSPPLSSAEAFF
>TRBJ2-3|16|TRBD2|-|TRBV11-2
TGTGCCAGCAGCTTAGCTGCGGGGGGGCGGAGAGATACGCAGTATTTT
CASSLAAGGRRDTQYF
>TRBJ2-1|15|-|-|TRBV29-1
TGCAGCGTTGAAGGGCGGGGTGAGTACTACAATGAGCAGTTCTTC
CSVEGRGEYYNEQFF
>TRBJ1-6|15|-|-|TRBV10-3
TGTGCCATCGGCCCCACGGGGGGTATTAATTCACCCCTCCACTTT
CAIGPTGGINSPLHF
>TRBJ2-2|15|-|once|TRBV5-1
TGCGCCAGCAGCTTGGGGTCAATAGGCACCGGGGAGCTGTTTTTT
CASSLGSIGTGELFF
>TRBJ2-3|15|-|-|TRBV5-1
TGCGCCAGCAGCTTGGAACGCGGGAGCACAGATACGCAGTATTTT
CASSLERGSTDTQYF
>TRBJ2-7|14|TRBD1|-|TRBV6-6
TGTGCCAGCAGTCCCCCAGGGGGCATCTACGAGCAGTACTTC
CASSPPGGIYEQYF
>TRBJ2-1|11|TRBD1|-|TRBV20-1
TGCAGTGCCTTGGACAGGGATGAGCAGTTCTTC
CSALDRDEQFF
>TRBJ2-3|16|-|-|TRBV21-1
TGTGCCAGCAGCAGACCGACAGGGGCCCCCACAGATACGCAGTATTTT
CASSRPTGAPTDTQYF
>TRBJ2-2|15|-|-|TRBV7-9
TGTGCCAGCAGCTTAGGGGCGGCGGACACCGGGGAGCTGTTTTTT
CASSLGAADTGELFF
>TRBJ2-3|14|-|-|TRBV2
TGTGCCAGCAGTGAAATGGCTAGCACAGATACGCAGTATTTT
CASSEMASTDTQYF
>TRBJ2-1|15|TRBD2|-|TRBV6-1
TGTGCCAGCAGTGGATCTAGCGGGGCCTACAATGAGCAGTTCTTC
CASSGSSGAYNEQFF
>TRBJ1-4|17|-|-|TRBV9
TGTGCCAGCAGCGTAGGGCAGTTAGGGGCGACTAATGAAAAACTGTTTTTT
CASSVGQLGATNEKLFF
>TRBJ2-3|15|TRBD2|-|TRBV5-1
TGCGCCAGCAGCTACGGGCGGGGGGTTGGAGATACGCAGTATTTT
CASSYGRGVGDTQYF
>TRBJ1-2|14|-|-|TRBV9
TGTGCCAGCAGCGTAGATCCCGACAGTTATGGCTACACCTTC
CASSVDPDSYGYTF
>TRBJ1-1|13|TRBD1|few|TRBV2
TGTGCCAGCGGTTCACAGGGGCGCACTGAAGCTTTCTTT
CASGSQGRTEAFF
>TRBJ1-3|16|TRBD1|-|TRBV5-4
TGTGCCAGCAGCTTCGGACAGGGGAAATCTGGAAACACCATATATTTT
CASSFGQGKSGNTIYF
>TRBJ2-7|15|TRBD1|-|TRBV6-1
TGTGCCAGCAGTGAGGGAGGACAGGGCCCCTACGAGCAGTACTTC
CASSEGGQGPYEQYF
>TRBJ2-4|17|TRBD1|-|TRBV11-2
TGTGCCAGCAGCTTAGTCCGGACAGGAGTAGCCAAAAACATTCAGTACTTC
CASSLVRTGVAKNIQYF
>TRBJ1-1|11|-|-|TRBV20-1
TGCAGTGTAATACGTGACACTGAAGCTTTCTTT
CSVIRDTEAFF
>TRBJ1-6|15|-|-|TRBV6-6
TGTGCCAGCAGGGTCGGTGGCAGTGGTAATTCACCCCTCCACTTT
CASRVGGSGNSPLHF
>TRBJ2-7|12|-|-|TRBV28
TGTGCCAGCAGTTGGAGGGGTTACGAGCAGTACTTC
CASSWRGYEQYF
>TRBJ1-5|14|TRBD1|-|TRBV19
TGTGCCAGTAGTCAGACAGGGGGCAATCAGCCCCAGCATTTT
CASSQTGGNQPQHF
>TRBJ1-6|14|TRBD1|few|TRBV4-3
TGCGCCAGCAGCCAACGGGACAGCTCTTCACCCCTCCACTTT
CASSQRDSSSPLHF
>TRBJ2-7|14|-|-|TRBV5-6
TGTGCCAGCAGCTTGGAAGGACAGCCCTACGAGCAGTACTTC
CASSLEGQPYEQYF
>TRBJ1-1|13|-|-|TRBV29-1
TGCAGCGTTGGTACGGGACTGAACACTGAAGCTTTCTTT
CSVGTGLNTEAFF
>TRBJ2-3|16|TRBD1|-|TRBV25-1
TGTGCCAGCAGTAGATGGACAGGGCGTAGCACAGATACGCAGTATTTT
CASSRWTGRSTDTQYF
>TRBJ1-6|13|-|once|TRBV5-6
TGTGCCAGCAGCTTAGCCGATTATTCACCCCTCCACTTT
CASSLADYSPLHF
>TRBJ1-6|15|-|-|TRBV23-1
TGCGCCAGCAGTCAATCGCAGGGGTCCAATTCACCCCTCCACTTT
CASSQSQGSNSPLHF
>TRBJ1-1|14|-|-|TRBV7-9
TGTGCCAGCAGCTTAGTAGAGTCGAGCACTGAAGCTTTCTTT
CASSLVESSTEAFF